The sequence of this T cell receptor (beta chain) was determined in a study of shared clonotypes between healthy human individuals. General study points: Some clonotypes were shared by all four sorted-subset donors, while others were not shared. The non-shared ones had lower generation probabilities than the shared ones. It was observed that 4% to 6% of naive CD4 clonotypes were shared across several donors.

The germline V gene has CDR1 SGHDT and CDR2 YYEEEE. The V segment lost 5 bases and the J segment 6 bases; nucleotides outside the gene matches: 18. The CDR3 runs to 17 residues. As for this clone: Its antigen is currently unknown.

Researchers ran the assay at a deep level. Libraries were prepared by immunoSEQ multiplex PCR; TCRdb keeps only in-frame clonotypes and omits some of them. The data hold about 1.5 million clones, with roughly 95% observed a single time. Sequencing was carried out using naive CD4+ T cells sorted from blood. Subset described: CD45RA+ positively selected. The receptor was isolated from a young man in good health. The chain combines TRBV5-6 with TRBJ2-7; 9 bases are shared with TRBD1. CDR3 region: CASRTPDLAGTGIEQYF. DNA of the CDR3: TGTGCCAGCAGGACTCCGGATTTAGCCGGGACAGGGATCGAGCAGTACTTC.